The 28 T cell receptor beta chains presented below share a single source sample, sequenced in a study of cytomegalovirus exposure and HLA in healthy donors. Primers included in the PCR were 60 Vbeta and 13 Jbeta primers. The data were produced by immunoSEQ multiplex PCR, yet TCRdb's version contains in-frame clones alone and is incomplete. The table records roughly 120,000 clones, roughly 77% of them present only once. Material for sequencing was PBMCs. These receptor sequences come from a woman in her thirties in good health and CMV-seronegative.

This chain connects TRBV5-1 to TRBJ2-7; D is ambiguous. CDR3 length: 13 residues. Trimming removed 0 bases from V and 3 bases from J, with 7 bases in between. CDR1 and CDR2 from the germline V gene are SGHRS and YFSETQ. CDR3 in amino acids: CASSLAQNYEQYF. The CDR3 nucleotides are TGCGCCAGCAGCTTGGCCCAAAACTACGAGCAGTACTTC.

J is TRBJ2-5 and V is TRBV2; TRBD2 matches at 7 bases. From germline, CDR1 is SNHLY and CDR2 FYNNEI. The CDR3 consists of 15 residues. The V and J ends lost 4 bases and 10 bases, in that order; junction bases with no gene match: 15. The CDR3 reads CASSVLGTPREGQYF. The CDR3 region has the DNA TGTGCCAGCAGTGTATTAGGGACTCCCAGGGAGGGCCAGTACTTC.

Details on this clone: At one end, the junction sequence differs from germline, possibly due to a read error. The rearrangement uses TRBV7-9 and TRBJ2-5; D unresolved. Per the germline V gene, CDR1 is SEHNR and CDR2 is FQNEAQ (reference sequence). This CDR3 has 13 residues. CDR3: CSSSFGGQETQYF. DNA for the CDR3: TGTTCCAGCAGCTTCGGCGGACAAGAGACCCAGTACTTC.

The chain combines TRBV5-1 with TRBJ2-1; possibly TRBD1 for D (6 bases). Germline values: CDR1 SGHRS, CDR2 YFSETQ. This CDR3 region has 15 residues. V gave up 9 bases and J gave up 4 bases, with 20 bases separating them. The CDR3 nucleotides read TGCGCCACCACAGAAGGGGGATTAAGGTACAATGAGCAGTTCTTC. Encoded protein: CATTEGGLRYNEQFF.

The V call is TRBV7-8, the J call TRBJ2-3; 10 bases map to TRBD2. The V gene's germline CDR1 is SGHVS and CDR2 FQNEAQ. This CDR3 has 16 amino acids. The V and J ends lost 2 bases and 5 bases, in that order; junction bases with no gene match: 7. The CDR3 bases are TGTGCCAGCAGCTTACTCTCAGCGGGAGGGCGAGATACGCAGTATTTT. Its translation is CASSLLSAGGRDTQYF.

This clone has just a few counts. This chain uses TRBV5-1 with TRBJ2-1; D may be TRBD1 (5 bases). Germline V gives CDR1 SGHRS, CDR2 YFSETQ. The CDR3 runs 15 residues. V gave up 4 bases and J gave up 3 bases, with 14 bases separating them. Here the CDR3 reads CASSDAGSGYNEQFF. The CDR3 nucleotides read TGCGCCAGCAGCGACGCAGGGTCGGGCTACAATGAGCAGTTCTTC.

The count of this clone is one. The rearrangement joins TRBV29-1 to TRBJ2-5; TRBD1 agrees at 7 bases. CDR1 is SQVTM, CDR2 ANQGSEA, per germline. CDR3 length: 15 residues. V dropped 0 bases and J dropped 2; count of bases not matched to a gene: 6. For the CDR3, the DNA is TGCAGCGTTGAAGACTTCGAGACAGGGCAAGAGACCCAGTACTTC. It encodes CSVEDFETGQETQYF. Complete variable domain (other parts from reference TRBV29-1 and TRBJ2-5): SAVISQKPSRDICQRGTSLTIQCQVDSQVTMMFWYRQQPGQSLTLIATANQGSEATYESGFVIDKFPISRPNLTFSTLTVSNMSPEDSSIYLCSVEDFETGQETQYFGPGTRLLVL.

This sequence joins TRBV2 and TRBJ1-4, with D possibly being TRBD1 (5 bases). Germline V gene sequence: CDR1 SNHLY, CDR2 FYNNEI. This CDR3 has 15 amino acids. V dropped 4 bases and J dropped 6 bases, with 15 bases sitting between them. DNA for the CDR3: TGTGCCAGCAGTGTAGGCCAGGGTGGATATGAAAAACTGTTTTTT. Residues: CASSVGQGGYEKLFF.

Only one count was recorded for this clone. J is TRBJ1-6 and V is TRBV30, with 7 bases matching TRBD1. CDR1 and CDR2 from the germline V gene are GTSNPN and SVGIG (reference sequence). This CDR3 is 14 amino acids long. J gave up 7 bases and V 0 bases, and 3 bases lay outside the gene matches. In DNA form, the CDR3 reads TGTGCCTGGAGTGTTCAACAGGGGAATTCACCCCTCCACTTT. It yields the protein CAWSVQQGNSPLHF.

The gene calls are TRBV4-1 and TRBJ1-2, with D perhaps TRBD1 (6 bases). The CDR3 is made up of 15 amino acids. Per germline, CDR1 MGHRA and CDR2 YSYEKL. The V end lost 1 base, the J end lost 4 bases, and 13 bases lay between the germline ends. In nucleotides, the CDR3 is TGCGCCAGCAGCCAAGCACCGGGGGGCGTCTATGGCTACACCTTC. Its translation is CASSQAPGGVYGYTF.

This clone was counted a few times. The J gene is TRBJ1-2, the V gene TRBV25-1; TRBD1 matches at 12 bases. The J segment lost 4 bases and the V segment lost 2 bases, leaving 8 bases of the junction unmatched. Germline CDR1 is MGHDK and CDR2 is SYGVNS. The CDR3 is made up of 17 amino acids. CDR3 bases: TGTGCCAGCAGTGAAAATCTACCGGGACAGGGGGCCTATGGCTACACCTTC. Its protein is CASSENLPGQGAYGYTF.

The chain recombines TRBV15 with TRBJ2-1, with D perhaps matching TRBD1 (7 bases). The V and J ends lost 5 bases and 2 bases respectively, with 16 bases between them. The CDR3 is 16 amino acids. In germline, CDR1 is LNHNV, CDR2 YYDKDF (reference sequence). The chain's CDR3 is CATSGTDRAPYNEQFF. DNA for the CDR3: TGTGCCACCAGCGGGACTGACAGGGCCCCCTACAATGAGCAGTTCTTC. The complete variable domain, with remaining parts taken from reference TRBV15 and TRBJ2-1, reads DAMVIQNPRYQVTQFGKPVTLSCSQTLNHNVMYWYQQKSSQAPKLLFHYYDKDFNNEADTPDNFQSRRPNTSFCFLDIRSPGLGDTAMYLCATSGTDRAPYNEQFFGPGTRLTVL.

J is TRBJ2-1 and V is TRBV7-2; a weak D match, TRBD1 (6 bases). This CDR3 contains 14 residues. Trimming pared 7 bases from V and 4 bases from J, leaving 14 bases between. In germline, CDR1 is SGHTA, CDR2 FQGNSA. Here the CDR3 DNA reads TGTGCCAGCACCGCCAGGACAGCATACAATGAGCAGTTCTTC. This gives the protein CASTARTAYNEQFF.

J is TRBJ2-4 and V is TRBV30; a possible D gene is TRBD2 (6 bases). This CDR3 region has 14 residues. Germline CDR1 reads GTSNPN; CDR2 reads SVGIG (reference sequence). Trimming cost V 5 bases and J 0 bases, with 11 bases left between them. The CDR3 is CAWGTGLAKNIQYF. DNA for the CDR3: TGTGCCTGGGGGACGGGACTAGCCAAAAACATTCAGTACTTC. The complete variable domain, with remaining parts taken from reference TRBV30 and TRBJ2-4, reads SQTIHQWPATLVQPVGSPLSLECTVEGTSNPNLYWYRQAAGRGLQLLFYSVGIGQISSEVPQNLSASRPQDRQFILSSKKLLLSDSGFYLCAWGTGLAKNIQYFGAGTRLSVL.

CDR3 sequence reads: CASTTTGEPETQYF. CDR3 bases: TGTGCCAGCACCACTACAGGGGAACCTGAGACCCAGTACTTC. The chain employs TRBV6-5 and TRBJ2-5; 7 nucleotides line up with TRBD1. The CDR3 is 14 amino acids. The trim removed 7 bases at V and 5 bases at J, leaving 10 bases unmatched. From germline, CDR1 is MNHEY and CDR2 SVGAGI.

The rearrangement links TRBV15 to TRBJ1-1; perhaps TRBD1 as D (6 bases). CDR3 length: 13 amino acids. The germline V gene has CDR1 LNHNV and CDR2 YYDKDF (reference sequence). The V gene lost 3 bases and the J gene lost 7 bases, with 12 bases spanning the gap. Written as DNA, the CDR3 is TGTGCCACCAGCAGGGTGACAGGCATTGAAGCTTTCTTT. The encoded protein is CATSRVTGIEAFF.

The chain couples TRBV7-8 to TRBJ1-1; 9 bases are shared with TRBD1. Germline V gives CDR1 SGHVS, CDR2 FQNEAQ. This CDR3 contains 14 residues. Unmatched junction bases numbered 7, after V lost 5 bases and J lost 6 bases. DNA for the CDR3: TGTGCCAGCAGCCTCACCCGGGACAGGGCTGAAGCTTTCTTT. Protein: CASSLTRDRAEAFF.

J is TRBJ2-7 and V is TRBV5-1; 8 positions match TRBD1. The CDR3 covers 15 residues. V dropped 2 bases and J dropped 3; count of bases not matched to a gene: 7. Germline CDR1 and CDR2: SGHRS and YFSETQ. The CDR3 region is CASSLDRGRVYEQYF. In nucleotides, the CDR3 is TGCGCCAGCAGCTTAGACAGGGGTAGGGTCTACGAGCAGTACTTC. Using reference TRBV5-1 and TRBJ2-7 for the parts outside the CDR3, the full variable domain is KAGVTQTPRYLIKTRGQQVTLSCSPISGHRSVSWYQQTPGQGLQFLFEYFSETQRNKGNFPGRFSGRQFSNSRSEMNVSTLELGDSALYLCASSLDRGRVYEQYFGPGTRLTVT.

The CDR3 is CASSLGQGAYEQYF. Written as DNA, the CDR3 is TGCGCCAGCAGCTTGGGGCAGGGGGCCTACGAGCAGTACTTC. The V gene is TRBV5-1, the J gene TRBJ2-7, with TRBD1 identical over 7 bases. Trimming cost V 0 bases and J 2 bases; bases outside gene matches: 2. There are 14 residues in the CDR3. Germline assignment: CDR1 SGHRS and CDR2 YFSETQ. Complete variable domain (other parts from reference TRBV5-1 and TRBJ2-7): KAGVTQTPRYLIKTRGQQVTLSCSPISGHRSVSWYQQTPGQGLQFLFEYFSETQRNKGNFPGRFSGRQFSNSRSEMNVSTLELGDSALYLCASSLGQGAYEQYFGPGTRLTVT.

The chain couples TRBV15 to TRBJ1-5; D perhaps matches TRBD1 (5 bases). Germline lookup yields CDR1 LNHNV and CDR2 YYDKDF (reference sequence). This CDR3 is 14 amino acids long. V lost 0 bases and J 6 bases, leaving 9 bases between the germline ends. DNA of the CDR3: TGTGCCACCAGCAGAGACAGGGATTTTCAGCCCCAGCATTTT. The encoded protein is CATSRDRDFQPQHF.

This clone has only one observation. This chain links TRBV25-1 with TRBJ2-4; TRBD1 is a possible D gene (6 bases). This CDR3 is 14 amino acids long. V was trimmed by 3 bases and J by 2 bases, leaving 8 bases between them. CDR1 and CDR2 from the germline V gene are MGHDK and SYGVNS. In DNA form, the CDR3 reads TGTGCCAGCAGTGACAGGGGCCCCAAAAACATTCAGTACTTC. Protein: CASSDRGPKNIQYF.

The chain recombines TRBV6-5 with TRBJ1-4; 8 bases match TRBD1. Germline-derived CDR1 and CDR2 are MNHEY and SVGAGI. This CDR3 region has 12 residues. V shed 5 bases, J shed 14 bases, and the junction held 7 bases outside the gene matches. CDR3 sequence: CASSQGQGRLFF. CDR3 coding DNA: TGTGCCAGCAGTCAAGGACAGGGACGTCTGTTTTTT.

The chain is built from TRBV5-1 and TRBJ2-3; possible D gene TRBD2, 6 bases. Germline loops: CDR1 SGHRS, CDR2 YFSETQ. V lost 2 bases and J 5 bases, leaving 15 bases between the germline ends. This CDR3 has 15 amino acids. The CDR3 nucleotides are TGCGCCAGCAGCTTAAATAGCGGTGGGATAGATACGCAGTATTTT. This encodes CASSLNSGGIDTQYF.

The rearrangement links TRBV7-2 to TRBJ2-1, with 9 bases fitting TRBD2. The length of the CDR3 is 16 residues. With V trimmed by 1 base and J by 3 bases, 4 bases remained unmatched. Germline CDR1 SGHTA, CDR2 FQGNSA. As DNA, the CDR3 is TGTGCCAGCAGCTTAGAGGCTAGCGGGGTCTACAATGAGCAGTTCTTC. Protein sequence: CASSLEASGVYNEQFF. The full variable domain, in which reference TRBV7-2 and TRBJ2-1 provide the parts outside the CDR3, is GAGVSQSPSNKVTEKGKDVELRCDPISGHTALYWYRQSLGQGLEFLIYFQGNSAPDKSGLPSDRFSAERTGGSVSTLTIQRTQQEDSAVYLCASSLEASGVYNEQFFGPGTRLTVL.

This rearrangement joins TRBV6-5 to TRBJ1-6; D is perhaps TRBD1 (6 bases). Germline values: CDR1 MNHEY, CDR2 SVGAGI. V lost 3 bases and J lost 7, with 13 bases in between. The CDR3 extends over 15 amino acids. The CDR3 bases are TGTGCCAGCAGTTATGACAGGTTTGGGAATTCACCCCTCCACTTT. It yields the protein CASSYDRFGNSPLHF.

This clone was detected once. Different DNA sequences within this sample yield the same CDR3. This rearrangement joins TRBV18 to TRBJ2-1; weak D call: TRBD1 (6 bases). The V end lost 3 bases, the J end lost 4 bases, and 7 bases lay between the germline ends. Germline assignment: CDR1 KGHSH and CDR2 LQKENI. This CDR3 has 13 amino acids. Here the CDR3 reads CASSPDSYNEQFF. For the CDR3, the DNA is TGTGCCAGCTCACCGGACAGTTACAATGAGCAGTTCTTC.

The chain has TRBV7-3 and TRBJ2-7; D is possibly TRBD2 (6 bases). Germline V CDR1 and CDR2: SGHTA, FQGTGA. The V end was cut by 0 bases, the J end by 2 bases, with 8 bases between. The CDR3 is 14 residues long. The CDR3 loop reads CASSLTGGAYEQYF. In DNA form, the CDR3 reads TGTGCCAGCAGCTTAACTGGAGGGGCCTACGAGCAGTACTTC.

The J gene is TRBJ1-1, the V gene TRBV5-1; D uncertain. CDR1 SGHRS and CDR2 YFSETQ come from the germline V gene. This CDR3 is 14 amino acids long. With 1 base removed from V and 6 bases from J, the gap between germline ends came to 13 bases. CDR3 in amino acids: CASSLWNGYSEAFF. CDR3 DNA: TGCGCCAGCAGCTTGTGGAACGGGTATTCTGAAGCTTTCTTT.